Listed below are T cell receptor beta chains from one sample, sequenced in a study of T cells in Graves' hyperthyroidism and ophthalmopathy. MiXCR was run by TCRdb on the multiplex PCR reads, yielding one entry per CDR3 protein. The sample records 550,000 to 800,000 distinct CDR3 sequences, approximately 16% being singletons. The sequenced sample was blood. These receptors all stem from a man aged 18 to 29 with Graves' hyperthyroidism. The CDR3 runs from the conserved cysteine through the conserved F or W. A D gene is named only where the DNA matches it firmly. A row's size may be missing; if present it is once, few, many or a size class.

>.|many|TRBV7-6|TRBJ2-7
CASSPTEDEQYF
TGTGCCAGCAGCCCCACCGAGGACGAGCAGTACTTC
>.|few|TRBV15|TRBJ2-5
CATSRVDGQETQYF
TGTGCCACCAGCAGAGTCGACGGACAAGAGACCCAGTACTTC
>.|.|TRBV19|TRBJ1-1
CASRLLSGVSTEAFF
TGTGCCAGTAGATTACTCTCGGGCGTGTCCACTGAAGCTTTCTTT
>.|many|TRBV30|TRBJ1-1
CAGEGNENTEAFF
TGTGCTGGGGAGGGTAACGAGAACACTGAAGCTTTCTTT
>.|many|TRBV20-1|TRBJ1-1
CSARDPRENTEAFF
TGCAGTGCTAGAGATCCCAGGGAAAACACTGAAGCTTTCTTT
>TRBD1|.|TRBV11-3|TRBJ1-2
CASSRQGSSYGYTF
TGTGCCAGCAGCCGACAGGGGTCCTCTTATGGCTACACCTTC
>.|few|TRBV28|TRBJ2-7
CASSLRFRVGEQYF
TGTGCCAGCAGTTTAAGGTTTCGGGTTGGCGAGCAGTACTTC
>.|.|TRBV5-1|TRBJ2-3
CASSLEGSSADTRYF
TGCGCCAGCAGCTTGGAGGGTAGCAGCGCAGATACGCGGTATTTT
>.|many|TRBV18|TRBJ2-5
CASSPPNLETQYF
TGTGCCAGCTCACCACCGAACTTAGAGACCCAGTACTTC
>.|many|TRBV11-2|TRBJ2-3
CASSLRGGWEDTQYF
TGTGCCAGCAGCCTCCGAGGAGGATGGGAGGATACGCAGTATTTT